A selection of T cell receptor beta chains follows, all from one sample in a study of blood T cell repertoires in COVID-19. The repertoire was sequenced with immunoSEQ multiplex PCR; TCRdb's copy has only in-frame clones and lacks some. The sample lists around 250,000 clones; approximately 84% were seen once. Sequencing was performed on PBMCs or T cells enriched from blood (not recorded which). Receptor source: a man aged 35-49 years who had recovered from COVID-19. CDR3s include the opening cysteine and the closing phenylalanine or tryptophan. D genes are given only for firm matches. Only part of the rows carry a size: once, few, many, or a class if the clone is expanded.

clone_size	v_call	j_call	d_call	cdr3_aa	cdr3_nt
few	TRBV7-8	TRBJ1-2	-	CASSLVSRVNYGYTF	TGTGCCAGCAGCTTAGTATCCAGGGTCAACTATGGCTACACCTTC
-	TRBV28	TRBJ1-2	-	CASSFAIGGAPYGYTF	TGTGCCAGCAGTTTCGCTATAGGTGGGGCTCCTTATGGCTACACCTTC
once	TRBV4-2	TRBJ2-5	TRBD1	CASSQGTGQETQYF	TGTGCCAGCAGCCAAGGGACAGGCCAAGAGACCCAGTACTTC
-	TRBV5-1	TRBJ2-7	TRBD1	CASSLGQGAYREQYF	TGCGCCAGCAGCTTGGGGCAGGGGGCGTATCGCGAGCAGTACTTC
-	TRBV29-1	TRBJ1-2	-	CSVGGSSSGYTF	TGCAGCGTTGGCGGCAGTTCCTCGGGCTACACCTTC
many	TRBV2	TRBJ1-1	-	CASSGYSGSAEAFF	TGTGCCAGCAGTGGGTACAGTGGGAGCGCTGAAGCTTTCTTT
once	TRBV6-4	TRBJ2-3	-	CASSDSMGFSQYF	TGTGCCAGCAGTGACTCGATGGGCTTTTCGCAGTATTTT
-	TRBV20-1	TRBJ2-7	-	CSTPGFYEQYF	TGCAGCACACCGGGTTTCTACGAGCAGTACTTC
-	TRBV9	TRBJ2-3	TRBD2	CASSAKPAGVGDTQYF	TGTGCCAGCAGCGCCAAACCCGCGGGGGTGGGAGATACGCAGTATTTT
-	TRBV19	TRBJ1-4	TRBD1	CASKNGQGGSEKLFF	TGTGCCAGTAAAAACGGACAGGGAGGAAGCGAAAAACTGTTTTTT
-	TRBV4-3	TRBJ1-3	TRBD1	CASSQATGTGNTIYF	TGCGCCAGCAGCCAAGCGACAGGGACTGGAAACACCATATATTTT
-	TRBV5-1	TRBJ1-1	-	CASSLMVRDTEAFF	TGCGCCAGCAGCTTGATGGTTAGAGACACTGAAGCTTTCTTT
-	TRBV7-9	TRBJ2-7	-	CASSLANEQYF	TGTGCCAGCAGCTTAGCTAATGAGCAGTACTTC
-	TRBV12-5	TRBJ2-2	-	CASGLGGPGELFF	TGTGCTAGTGGTTTGGGGGGGCCTGGGGAGCTGTTTTTT
-	TRBV3-1/TRBV3-2	TRBJ2-3	-	CASSQARSKADTDTQYF	TGTGCCAGCAGCCAAGCCCGATCCAAGGCGGACACAGATACGCAGTATTTT
-	TRBV30	TRBJ2-1	-	CAWSVASSNYNEQFF	TGTGCCTGGAGTGTGGCTAGCTCTAACTACAATGAGCAGTTCTTC
-	TRBV10-3	TRBJ1-1	-	CAIRESGVNTEAFF	TGTGCCATCCGAGAATCGGGGGTGAACACTGAAGCTTTCTTT
-	TRBV2	TRBJ1-4	-	CASSGAGAPEKLFF	TGTGCCAGCAGCGGAGCGGGGGCGCCTGAAAAACTGTTTTTT
-	TRBV19	TRBJ1-5	-	CASSPDSRPQHF	TGTGCCAGTAGTCCGGACAGTCGGCCCCAGCATTTT
-	TRBV18	TRBJ1-1	-	CASSPGRANTEAFF	TGTGCCAGCTCACCAGGCAGGGCGAACACTGAAGCTTTCTTT
-	TRBV2	TRBJ1-6	-	CASSRQNYYNSPLHF	TGTGCCAGCAGTAGACAGAACTACTATAATTCACCCCTCCACTTT
-	TRBV9	TRBJ1-1	-	CASSVAVQGGGTEAFF	TGTGCCAGCAGCGTAGCCGTACAGGGCGGCGGTACTGAAGCTTTCTTT
-	TRBV5-4	TRBJ2-1	-	CASSAGGRSKNEQFF	TGTGCCAGCAGCGCTGGCGGGCGGTCTAAAAATGAGCAGTTCTTC